These 4 T cell receptor beta chains came from one sample sequenced in a study of patients and donors after allogeneic stem cell transplantation. Using its own MiXCR run on the RT-PCR reads, TCRdb lists one record per CDR3 protein. The sample contains about 960,000 distinct CDR3 sequences, roughly 18% of which appear only once. The specimen was blood, either unsorted or a sorted T cell fraction (not recorded which). All receptors derive from a human donor who was either an allogeneic HSCT recipient or a stem cell or donor lymphocyte infusion donor (not recorded which). It is not recorded whose cells these are; they may come from a transplant donor.

V and J are TRBV3-1 and TRBJ2-3, with 9 bases fitting TRBD2. Germline values: CDR1 LGHDT, CDR2 YNNKEL (reference sequence). This CDR3 has 16 residues. Trimming at V came to 0 bases and at J to 1 base, leaving 2 bases not matched to a gene. The CDR3 spells CASSQELAGGTDTQYF. The CDR3 region has the DNA TGTGCCAGCAGCCAAGAGTTAGCGGGGGGCACAGATACGCAGTATTTT.

This clonotype was counted only a few times. This chain connects TRBV29-1 to TRBJ2-7; TRBD1 aligns across 7 bases. Germline-derived CDR1 and CDR2 are SQVTM and ANQGSEA. CDR3 length: 12 amino acids. V dropped 6 bases and J dropped 5; count of bases not matched to a gene: 7. In nucleotides, the CDR3 is TGCAGCGTCAGAGGACAGGCTCACGAGCAGTACTTC. It is translated as CSVRGQAHEQYF.

This clonotype was observed at least ten times. This chain joins TRBV12-3 or TRBV12-4 and TRBJ1-6; weak D call: TRBD1 (6 bases). Trimming pared 6 bases from V and 5 bases from J, leaving 11 bases between. This CDR3 is 14 amino acids long. CDR3 sequence reads: CASSTPGDNSPLHF. The CDR3 DNA reads TGTGCCAGCAGCACCCCAGGGGATAATTCACCCCTCCACTTT.

This chain connects TRBV4-3 to TRBJ2-7; 7 bases match TRBD1. CDR1 is LGHNA and CDR2 is YSLEER in the germline V gene. This CDR3 is 16 amino acids long. V shed 3 bases and J 4 bases; nucleotides not matched to a gene: 12. As DNA, the CDR3 is TGCGCCAGCAGCCAGACATACAGGGGACCTTCTTACGAGCAGTACTTC. As protein: CASSQTYRGPSYEQYF.